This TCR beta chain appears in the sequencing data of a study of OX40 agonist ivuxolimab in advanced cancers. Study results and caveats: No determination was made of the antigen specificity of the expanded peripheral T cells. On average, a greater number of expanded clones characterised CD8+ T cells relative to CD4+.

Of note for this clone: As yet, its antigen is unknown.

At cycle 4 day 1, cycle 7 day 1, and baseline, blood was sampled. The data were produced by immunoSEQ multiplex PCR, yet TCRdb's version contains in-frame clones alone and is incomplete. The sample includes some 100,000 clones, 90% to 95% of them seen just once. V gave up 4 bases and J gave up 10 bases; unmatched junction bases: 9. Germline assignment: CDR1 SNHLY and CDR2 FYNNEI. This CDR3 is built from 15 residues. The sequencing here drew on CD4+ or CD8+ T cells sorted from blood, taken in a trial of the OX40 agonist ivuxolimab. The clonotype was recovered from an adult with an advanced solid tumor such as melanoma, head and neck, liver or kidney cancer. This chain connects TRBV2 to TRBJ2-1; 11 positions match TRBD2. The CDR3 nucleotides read TGTGCCAGCAGTGTTGGGACTAGCGGCCGGCGGGAGCAGTTCTTC. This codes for CASSVGTSGRREQFF. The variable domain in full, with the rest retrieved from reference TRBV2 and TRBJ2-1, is EPEVTQTPSHQVTQMGQEVILRCVPISNHLYFYWYRQILGQKVEFLVSFYNNEISEKSEIFDDQFSVERPDGSNFTLKIRSTKLEDSAMYFCASSVGTSGRREQFFGPGTRLTVL.